This T cell receptor (beta chain) was obtained from a study of cytomegalovirus exposure and HLA in healthy donors (dated 2017 in TCRdb). At the level of the whole study: An earlier analysis of 587 of the donors reported 250 to 300 Gb of sequence data and about 120 million unique TCR beta sequences obtained from about 170 million T cells. Several DR-DQ haplotypes were handled as single units for association and clustering because linkage in the cohort was strong. A later analysis re-examined previously published TCR beta repertoires from 610 or so donors and added high-resolution HLA genotyping to investigate patterns of TCR occurrence. Every repertoire in the discovery cohort had been generated on one and the same sequencing platform. Of the approximately 400 genotyped donors, approximately 82% fell in the genetic ancestry cluster associated with self-reported Caucasian donors. Along with the approximately 650-subject first cohort, a separate validation cohort of over 90 different subjects was used. The study profiled the T cell repertoires of around 700 subjects by immunosequencing and related them to cytomegalovirus serostatus. Genome-wide SNP genotypes for about three fifths of the roughly 670 donors were used in a later genetic analysis, which treated that subset as a discovery cohort. Among about 400 genotyped donors of the cohort, an average of approximately 220,000 unique TCR beta nucleotide sequences was sequenced per donor, of which 15% to 20% were non-productive. In an earlier analysis of 587 of the donors, high-throughput TCR beta sequencing was used to judge whether each TCR beta V gene segment behaved as functional or pseudogenic. Typing coverage differed by locus: A, B, C, DRB1 and DQB1 were typed in about 620-640 donors, DQA1 in 522, DPA1 in some 610, and DPB1 in 472. To predict cytomegalovirus infection status, the study brought together high-throughput TCR immunosequencing, statistical association of individual TCRs with disease status, and machine learning. Donor age, sex, ethnicity and CMV serostatus were collected together with the repertoire data. HLA typing covered class I and class II loci at four-digit resolution. The later analysis used no new phenotypic data to find candidate immune exposures, relying instead on TCR beta sequences and their occurrence across donors. An early release covering roughly 600 HLA-typed donors comprised about 310 gigabases of sequencing data and tens of millions of unique TCR sequences. The aim of the study was to test whether cataloging public T cell receptors could identify signatures of past pathogen exposure.

Including cysteine and phenylalanine, the CDR3 has 18 amino acids. Left in the record is the CDR3 DNA by itself, 54 bases read in frame from the first base. Per the germline V gene (reference sequence), LNHDA is the CDR1 and SQIVND is the CDR2. Clipping removes 4 bases from V and 2 bases from J, with 12 as the unmatched junction base count. The cohort was made up of hundreds of healthy bone marrow donors. At the time of sampling, all cohort members were nominally healthy, though unrecorded immune exposures were likely present. The donor was CMV seropositive and belonged to the group of about 290 seropositive cohort members. A peripheral blood sample was provided by each donor, and peripheral blood mononuclear cells were used for TCR beta sequencing. Genomic DNA was extracted from the blood cell samples with the Qiagen DNeasy Blood Extraction Kit. Libraries were made using the immunoSEQ multiplex PCR assay. For the multiplex PCR, a mixture combining 60 forward primers for TCR Vbeta segments and 13 reverse primers for TCR Jbeta segments was used. The CDR3 region of rearranged TCR beta genes was amplified from genomic DNA with a multiplex PCR assay. The amplified TCR beta libraries were sequenced on the Illumina HiSeq System as 87-base-pair reads. For the original study's pipeline: In a later analysis, 80 million or so unique TCR beta chains were counted across the 650 to 750 repertoires, and roughly 11 million of these chains were shared by at least two donors. Raw reads were error-corrected and collapsed into unique sequences by a nearest-neighbor algorithm in which closely related sequences were merged to remove PCR and sequencing errors. Alignment of CDR3 sequences to IMGT reference sequences was used to assign V, D and J gene segments. Each retained sequence needed at least a six-nucleotide match to both a V gene segment and a J gene segment. Rearrangements were called productive when the CDR3 lacked stop codons and stayed in frame with V and J; all others were non-productive. Following IMGT convention, CDR3 was defined as the stretch from the second conserved V-encoded cysteine up to the conserved J-encoded phenylalanine. Sequences without an unambiguous match to a single V gene segment were excluded from the earlier analysis of about 600 of the donors. In an earlier analysis of about 590 of the donors, a V segment was called functional when productive rearrangements were above 56.7%, and segregating when the standard deviation between donors exceeded 5%. A statistical classification framework was developed to diagnose cytomegalovirus status using the catalog of TCR beta chain sequences. In a later analysis, TCR nucleotide sequences were compared against IMGT/GENE-DB human TR gene sequences so that V and J genes could be assigned. Using the TCRdist pipeline, a later analysis assigned CDR3 sequences along with most-parsimonious VDJ recombination scenarios. In a later analysis, each TCR beta chain was defined by its CDR3 amino acid sequence together with its V-gene family, and reads without a unique V-gene family were excluded. In a later analysis, 500 to 700 highly shared, low-generation-probability nucleotide sequences were removed to address suspected cross-contamination and a sequencing artifact. A later analysis calculated a clonal expansion index for each public chain from normalized within-repertoire ranks of inferred template counts. In a later analysis, generation probabilities were computed with a VDJ recombination model fitted to out-of-frame rearrangements, and the resulting probabilities were checked against IGoR. In a later analysis, hypergeometric tests were used to score TCR-TCR, TCR-HLA and TCR-CMV co-occurrence, with a repertoire-size bias correction applied to TCR pairs. To estimate false discovery rates, a later analysis permuted the HLA or CMV assignments 20 times. A later analysis grouped co-occurring TCRs with DBSCAN, adding TCRdist sequence similarity when clustering within HLA-allele-positive subsets. Repertoires with fewer than 30,000 or more than 120,000 public chains were left out of co-occurrence clustering, as were five repertoires with anomalous nucleotide sharing. Not all clones reach the TCRdb copy of this immuneACCESS table, which keeps in-frame sequences only. Checked studies attribute under half of the gap to unresolved V genes and leave the rest unexplained. D and trimming were read from the DNA, whereas the V and J calls and clone size are those reported in that table. This sample gives 150,000 to 200,000 clones in total; 80% of them show up just once. Approximately 6.8% of the sample lies in the top ten.

Points on this clone: Its target antigen remains unknown. No base quality information exists; no much larger clone differs at one position.

Summary of the overall study and its limitations: Most CMV-associated TCR beta chains appeared to be HLA-restricted in a later analysis, and the HLA associations seemed to be driven largely by CMV exposure. According to a later genetic analysis, donors in an Asian-associated ancestry cluster had fewer N-insertions in productive TCRs than the approximately 650-donor mean. Assigning TCR associations to individual alleles was difficult when HLA alleles, especially DR and DQ, strongly co-occurred. Across donors, most TCR sequences were observed very rarely, whereas some public TCRs were present in many individuals. Some IMGT-functional V segments, including TRBV6-2 and TRBV6-3, could not be distinguished by the 87-base-pair reads and were therefore excluded. According to the authors, the approach could potentially be generalized to other disease states and immunological phenotypes. A few of the identified cytomegalovirus-associated TCR beta chains were confirmed in vitro to be specific for cytomegalovirus antigens. The classifier was reported to diagnose cytomegalovirus status with high specificity and sensitivity in both the original cohort and the validation cohort. A later analysis found that TCR association rates varied across HLA loci, with DRB1 alleles showing the most associated TCRs and HLA-C alleles the fewest. An earlier analysis of approximately 530 of the donors showed that most TCR beta V segments appeared in productive rearrangements either about 90% or about 30% of the time, which broadly matched IMGT annotations. Only TCR beta chains were sequenced in this cohort, and the absence of alpha or paired-chain data limited detectable features. Compared with equally common non-associated chains, HLA-associated TCR beta chains in a later analysis were more clonally expanded and had lower generation probabilities. The earlier analysis of 587 of the donors excluded 15 to 20 rarely observed V segments, including chromosome 9 orphons, because counts were too low. A later analysis associated 15,000 to 20,000 TCR beta sequences with specific HLA alleles at a false discovery rate of 0.05. Immune exposure information for the cohort was limited to CMV serostatus. The sequencing pipeline was judged likely to have produced a cluster of highly shared sequence variants as a technical artifact. The study gave a list of 150 to 200 TCR beta chains associated with cytomegalovirus. The presence/absence analyses assumed that sequencing depth was roughly uniform across donors, and that assumption may not be true. A further reported finding was that TCR beta sequences accurately predicted the HLA-A and HLA-B alleles for most subjects in the first cohort. Because HLA typing was unavailable for some donors at each locus, only the typed subset was used in association tests. A later genetic analysis associated a missense DCLRE1C variant with V-gene and J-gene trimming of TCR beta chains, and an independent cohort replicated the association. A later analysis reported that several top co-occurrence clusters appeared linked to parvovirus B19, influenza, CMV and Epstein-Barr virus. Linkage disequilibrium might explain the correlated functional status among segregating V segments, but an unknown experimental factor could not be ruled out.

Input material: PBMCs. This clonotype originated in a male donor in good health and CMV-seropositive. The sequence is built from TRBV19 and TRBJ2-3, with TRBD2 identical over 10 junction bases. CDR3 region: CASSNNGLLAGVTDTQYF. At the DNA level, the sequence is TGTGCCAGTAGTAACAATGGGCTTCTAGCGGGAGTCACAGATACGCAGTATTTT.